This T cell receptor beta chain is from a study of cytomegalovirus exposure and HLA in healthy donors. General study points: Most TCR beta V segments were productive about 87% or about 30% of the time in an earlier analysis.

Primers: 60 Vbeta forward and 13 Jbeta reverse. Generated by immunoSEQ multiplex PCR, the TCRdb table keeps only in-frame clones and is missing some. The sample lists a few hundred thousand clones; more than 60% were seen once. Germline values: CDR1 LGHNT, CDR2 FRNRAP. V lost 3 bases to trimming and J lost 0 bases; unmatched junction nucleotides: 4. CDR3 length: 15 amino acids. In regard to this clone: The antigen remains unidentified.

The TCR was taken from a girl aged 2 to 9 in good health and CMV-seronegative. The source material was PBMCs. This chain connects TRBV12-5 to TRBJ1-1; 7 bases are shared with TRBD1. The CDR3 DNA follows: TGTGCTAGTGGTTTCCCGACAGGGATGAACACTGAAGCTTTCTTT. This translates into CASGFPTGMNTEAFF.